The 29 T cell receptor beta chains below were found in one sample sequenced in a study of shared clonotypes between healthy human individuals. Produced via immunoSEQ multiplex PCR; TCRdb's table is partial and in-frame only. The data hold about 530,000 clones, with 75% to 80% observed a single time. The sample comprised PBMCs. The source of these receptors is a woman aged 40 to 55 in good health. Some clones in this sample may be carry-over from other donors' samples.

The J gene is TRBJ1-5, the V gene TRBV5-1; TRBD1 matches at 9 bases. The V gene end was trimmed by 4 bases and the J gene end by 3 bases; junction bases not matched to a gene: 5. CDR1 and CDR2 from the germline V gene are SGHRS and YFSETQ. The CDR3 has 15 residues. CDR3 DNA: TGCGCCAGCAGCACCACAGGGGGCAACAATCAGCCCCAGCATTTT. This gives the protein CASSTTGGNNQPQHF. Complete variable domain (other parts from reference TRBV5-1 and TRBJ1-5): KAGVTQTPRYLIKTRGQQVTLSCSPISGHRSVSWYQQTPGQGLQFLFEYFSETQRNKGNFPGRFSGRQFSNSRSEMNVSTLELGDSALYLCASSTTGGNNQPQHFGDGTRLSIL.

The chain recombines TRBV19 with TRBJ2-7; 7 nucleotides line up with TRBD2. The CDR3 extends over 15 amino acids. Germline CDR1 reads LNHDA; CDR2 reads SQIVND (reference sequence). V lost 7 bases and J lost 4; bases outside the gene matches: 13. The CDR3 protein is CASNAGVASRYEQYF. DNA of the CDR3: TGTGCCAGTAACGCGGGGGTAGCATCTAGGTACGAGCAGTACTTC.

The rearrangement joins TRBV10-3 to TRBJ1-2; weak D call: TRBD1 (5 bases). V lost 7 bases to trimming and J lost 7 bases, with 25 bases between them. Germline lookup yields CDR1 ENHRY and CDR2 SYGVKD. The CDR3 has 16 amino acids. The CDR3 region is CAITKVTGGSSSGYTF. CDR3 bases: TGTGCCATCACGAAAGTGACCGGGGGTTCTTCGAGTGGCTACACCTTC.

The chain joins TRBV4-2 to TRBJ2-3; D may be TRBD1 (5 bases). The CDR3 consists of 17 residues. CDR1 is LGHNA and CDR2 is YNFKEQ in the germline V gene. V was trimmed by 0 bases and J by 2 bases, leaving 15 bases between them. The CDR3 loop is CASSQDRGGGTTDTQYF. CDR3 DNA sequence: TGTGCCAGCAGCCAAGATAGGGGCGGCGGCACCACAGATACGCAGTATTTT.

This clone was found a few times. The V gene is TRBV6-6, the J gene TRBJ1-4; 7 bases are a match to TRBD1. This CDR3 is built from 15 residues. Germline CDR1 is MNHNY and CDR2 is SVGAGI (reference sequence). V was clipped by 6 bases and J by 8 bases; unmatched bases: 12. The CDR3 loop is CASRPGRGAGEKLFF. The DNA of the CDR3 is TGTGCCAGCAGGCCCGGCAGGGGGGCAGGGGAAAAACTGTTTTTT.

The V and J genes are TRBV5-1 and TRBJ2-5; TRBD2 might be the D (5 bases). The ends were cut back, 0 bases at V and 5 bases at J, with 23 bases in the middle. This CDR3 has 18 residues. Germline V gene lookup returns CDR1 SGHRS and CDR2 YFSETQ. The DNA for the CDR3 is TGCGCCAGCAGCTTGGTATGGGCTAGCCGAAGGTCTACGGAGACCCAGTACTTC. Residues: CASSLVWASRRSTETQYF. The variable domain in full, completed from reference TRBV5-1 and TRBJ2-5, reads KAGVTQTPRYLIKTRGQQVTLSCSPISGHRSVSWYQQTPGQGLQFLFEYFSETQRNKGNFPGRFSGRQFSNSRSEMNVSTLELGDSALYLCASSLVWASRRSTETQYFGPGTRLLVL.

The chain employs TRBV5-5 and TRBJ2-7, with TRBD1 as a possible D gene (6 bases). The CDR3 is 15 residues long. Germline V CDR1 and CDR2: SGHKS, YYEKEE (reference sequence). V gave up 3 bases and J gave up 2 bases, with 15 bases separating them. The CDR3 here is CASSSTGTTTYEQYF. The CDR3 nucleotides are TGTGCCAGCAGCTCGACCGGGACAACCACCTACGAGCAGTACTTC.

The CDR3: CASSVLSYEQYF. The CDR3 nucleotides are TGTGCCAGCAGCGTTTTATCCTACGAGCAGTACTTC. This rearrangement joins TRBV5-6 to TRBJ2-7, with no clear D. The V and J ends lost 4 bases and 1 base respectively, with 6 bases between them. CDR1 and CDR2 from the germline V gene are SGHDT and YYEEEE. This CDR3 has 12 amino acids.

This clone was seen once. The rearrangement uses TRBV19 and TRBJ1-2; perhaps TRBD1 as D (6 bases). The CDR3 is 14 residues long. Germline lookup yields CDR1 LNHDA and CDR2 SQIVND (reference sequence). V dropped 10 bases and J dropped 5 bases, with 20 bases sitting between them. The CDR3 nucleotides read TGTGCCACCAGGTTTTTGGACAGAGAGTATGGCTACACCTTC. It codes for CATRFLDREYGYTF.

This chain joins TRBV4-2 and TRBJ2-6; 10 bases align to TRBD2. CDR1 is LGHNA, CDR2 YNFKEQ, per germline. This CDR3 is 18 amino acids long. The junction had 6 bases not matched to a gene; V was cut back by 2 bases and J by 2 bases. The CDR3 protein is CASSQPGTSVPGANVLTF. The CDR3 nucleotides read TGTGCCAGCAGCCAACCCGGGACTAGCGTCCCTGGGGCCAACGTCCTGACTTTC.

The chain uses TRBV19 and TRBJ2-7, with 10 bases aligning to TRBD1. This CDR3 has 15 residues. V lost 6 bases to trimming and J lost 2 bases; unmatched junction nucleotides: 7. Germline V CDR1 and CDR2: LNHDA, SQIVND (reference sequence). The chain's CDR3 is CASRSRDRGPYEQYF. CDR3 nucleotides: TGTGCCAGTAGAAGCCGGGACAGGGGACCCTACGAGCAGTACTTC.

This clone was counted a single time. This sequence joins TRBV15 and TRBJ2-6, with no clear D. The V gene's germline CDR1 is LNHNV and CDR2 YYDKDF (reference sequence). CDR3 length equals 14 residues. V was cut by 9 bases and J by 5 bases, with 14 bases left in between. The CDR3 loop reads CATATPQRANVLTF. In nucleotides, the CDR3 is TGTGCCACAGCTACCCCCCAACGGGCCAACGTCCTGACTTTC.

The V call is TRBV19, the J call TRBJ2-7; D is tentatively TRBD1 or TRBD2 (6 bases each). This CDR3 has 11 residues. The V gene's germline CDR1 is LNHDA and CDR2 SQIVND (reference sequence). V lost 4 bases to trimming and J lost 6 bases, with 7 bases between them. The CDR3, as DNA: TGTGCCAGTAGTACGGGGGCCGAGCAGTACTTC. Its protein is CASSTGAEQYF.

The V call is TRBV27, the J call TRBJ2-2; D may correspond to TRBD1 or TRBD2 (6 bases each). This CDR3 contains 14 residues. From germline, CDR1 is MNHEY and CDR2 SMNVEV (reference sequence). V was clipped by 5 bases and J by 7 bases, with 14 bases between them. CDR3 DNA: TGTGCCAGCAGTGCGTCCCGGGGGCACGGGGAGCTGTTTTTT. This codes for CASSASRGHGELFF.

The V and J genes are TRBV7-2 and TRBJ2-7; 10 bases align to TRBD2. Germline CDR1 reads SGHTA; CDR2 reads FQGNSA. With 2 bases clipped from V and 1 base from J, the junction kept 11 bases outside the gene matches. The CDR3 length is 18 residues. The CDR3 here is CASSLLAGGTASSYEQYF. The CDR3 bases are TGTGCCAGCAGCTTATTAGCGGGAGGAACCGCATCTTCCTACGAGCAGTACTTC.

V gene TRBV9 combines with J gene TRBJ2-7; D might be TRBD2 (5 bases). Germline CDR1 is SGDLS and CDR2 is YYNGEE. The CDR3 loop spans 13 amino acids. The V and J ends lost 3 bases and 7 bases respectively, with 14 bases between them. The CDR3, as DNA: TGTGCCAGCAGCGGCGGAGGTGTCGGGGAGCAGTACTTC. It specifies CASSGGGVGEQYF. Using reference TRBV9 and TRBJ2-7 for the parts outside the CDR3, the full variable domain is DSGVTQTPKHLITATGQRVTLRCSPRSGDLSVYWYQQSLDQGLQFLIQYYNGEERAKGNILERFSAQQFPDLHSELNLSSLELGDSALYFCASSGGGVGEQYFGPGTRLTVT.

V and J are TRBV6-1 and TRBJ1-5, with D hard to call. This CDR3 region has 14 residues. The germline gives CDR1 MNHNS, CDR2 SASEGT. V was cut by 5 bases and J by 3 bases, with 11 bases left in between. The CDR3 spells CASSPRTDNQPQHF. The CDR3 DNA is TGTGCCAGCAGTCCCAGGACCGACAATCAGCCCCAGCATTTT.

The chain has TRBV7-3 and TRBJ2-1; D perhaps matches TRBD2 (5 bases). CDR1 is SGHTA, CDR2 FQGTGA, per germline. The CDR3 covers 17 residues. Deletions cut 5 bases from V and 5 bases from J, with 22 bases between. CDR3 amino acids: CASSRIPGNIPNNEQFF. The CDR3 coding sequence is TGTGCCAGCAGCAGAATCCCCGGGAACATACCAAACAATGAGCAGTTCTTC. Full variable domain (missing parts from reference TRBV7-3 and TRBJ2-1): GAGVSQTPSNKVTEKGKYVELRCDPISGHTALYWYRQSLGQGPEFLIYFQGTGAADDSGLPNDRFFAVRPEGSVSTLKIQRTERGDSAVYLCASSRIPGNIPNNEQFFGPGTRLTVL.

The rearrangement links TRBV7-8 to TRBJ1-5; D gene ambiguous. Trimming stripped 5 bases from V and 0 bases from J, with 5 bases between. The CDR3 extends over 13 amino acids. CDR1 is SGHVS and CDR2 is FQNEAQ in the germline V gene. The CDR3 DNA reads TGTGCCAGCAGCCCAACTAGCAATCAGCCCCAGCATTTT. Amino acid sequence: CASSPTSNQPQHF.

This clone has only one observation. The rearrangement links TRBV29-1 to TRBJ2-5; D remains ambiguous. Germline V gene data show CDR1 as SQVTM and CDR2 as ANQGSEA. The CDR3 has 11 amino acids. The germline V and J ends were trimmed by 1 base and 9 bases, with 9 bases remaining between them. The CDR3 protein is CSVEGGEAQYF. DNA of the CDR3: TGCAGCGTTGAAGGGGGTGAGGCCCAGTACTTC.

The chain has TRBV6-6 and TRBJ2-1, with a tentative D call TRBD1 (5 bases). The CDR3 is made up of 15 amino acids. V was trimmed by 2 bases and J by 4 bases, leaving 12 bases between them. Germline CDR1 reads MNHNY; CDR2 reads SVGAGI (reference sequence). The CDR3 is CASSYRGPEYNEQFF. CDR3 bases: TGTGCCAGCAGTTACAGGGGCCCCGAATACAATGAGCAGTTCTTC.

The chain combines TRBV11-2 with TRBJ2-7; D is unresolved. The CDR3 loop spans 13 amino acids. The ends were cut back, 5 bases at V and 6 bases at J, with 14 bases in the middle. The V gene's germline CDR1 is SGHAT and CDR2 FQNNGV. The CDR3 protein is CASSPPGPFEQYF. The CDR3 DNA reads TGTGCCAGCAGCCCCCCGGGCCCCTTCGAGCAGTACTTC.

In regard to this clone: A single base separates this from a much larger clone, so it may be a read error. Given the absence of the conserved phenylalanine or tryptophan at the CDR3 end, a read error is likely. The J gene is TRBJ2-7, the V gene TRBV28, with 9 bases matching TRBD2. Germline V gene lookup returns CDR1 MDHEN and CDR2 SYDVKM. V shed 3 bases and J 1 base; nucleotides not matched to a gene: 4. This CDR3 has 15 residues. CDR3 loop: CASSFELAGSYEQYS. The CDR3 coding sequence is TGTGCCAGCAGTTTTGAGCTAGCGGGATCCTACGAGCAGTACTCC.

This chain links TRBV4-2 with TRBJ2-2, with a possible D match to TRBD2 (6 bases). V shed 4 bases and J shed 9 bases, with 15 bases lying between them. The CDR3 contains 14 residues. CDR1 and CDR2 (germline): LGHNA, YNFKEQ. The chain's CDR3 is CASSPRLVDRELFF. The CDR3 DNA follows: TGTGCCAGCAGCCCTCGACTAGTGGACCGGGAGCTGTTTTTT.

This clone appeared a few times. The genes are TRBV6-5 and TRBJ2-5; 12 nucleotides align to TRBD2. CDR3 length: 16 amino acids. Germline V gene sequence: CDR1 MNHEY, CDR2 SVGAGI. V lost 4 bases and J lost 5; bases outside the gene matches: 8. CDR3 sequence (DNA): TGTGCCAGCAGTTCTCCGACTAGCGGGAGTTTTGAGACCCAGTACTTC. Translation gives CASSSPTSGSFETQYF.

V is TRBV2 and J is TRBJ2-3; TRBD2 matches at 8 bases. The CDR3 loop spans 15 amino acids. CDR1 and CDR2 (germline): SNHLY, FYNNEI. Germline trimming cut 5 bases from V and 6 bases from J; bases unmatched to any gene: 10. CDR3 nucleotides: TGTGCCAGCAGTCCCCTGGGGACTAGTTTTGATACGCAGTATTTT. This sequence encodes CASSPLGTSFDTQYF. The whole variable domain, filled in from reference TRBV2 and TRBJ2-3, reads EPEVTQTPSHQVTQMGQEVILRCVPISNHLYFYWYRQILGQKVEFLVSFYNNEISEKSEIFDDQFSVERPDGSNFTLKIRSTKLEDSAMYFCASSPLGTSFDTQYFGPGTRLTVL.

Written as DNA, the CDR3 is TGCGCCAGCAGCCATAGGAGCGGCACTGAAGCTTTCTTT. Its protein product is CASSHRSGTEAFF. The chain uses TRBV4-3 and TRBJ1-1; D not resolved. Germline V gene data show CDR1 as LGHNA and CDR2 as YSLEER. V dropped 3 bases and J dropped 4 bases, with 9 bases sitting between them. This CDR3 is 13 amino acids long.

The chain combines TRBV29-1 with TRBJ2-3, with a possible D match to TRBD1 (5 bases). Germline V lookup: CDR1 SQVTM, CDR2 ANQGSEA. V dropped 2 bases and J dropped 1 base, with 13 bases sitting between them. There are 15 residues in the CDR3. CDR3: CSVEFTGTGTDTQYF. CDR3 nucleotide sequence: TGCAGCGTTGAATTCACAGGAACTGGCACAGATACGCAGTATTTT.

There are many counts of this clone. V is TRBV5-4 and J is TRBJ1-1; D not certain. In germline, CDR1 is SGHNT, CDR2 YYREEE (reference sequence). V gave up 7 bases and J gave up 3 bases, with 13 bases separating them. CDR3 size: 13 residues. The CDR3 sequence is CASGRVSDTEAFF. The CDR3 DNA is TGTGCCAGCGGGCGGGTCTCGGACACTGAAGCTTTCTTT. Based on the CDR3 plus reference TRBV5-4 and TRBJ1-1, the full variable domain is ETGVTQSPTHLIKTRGQQVTLRCSSQSGHNTVSWYQQALGQGPQFIFQYYREEENGRGNFPPRFSGLQFPNYSSELNVNALELDDSALYLCASGRVSDTEAFFGQGTRLTVV.